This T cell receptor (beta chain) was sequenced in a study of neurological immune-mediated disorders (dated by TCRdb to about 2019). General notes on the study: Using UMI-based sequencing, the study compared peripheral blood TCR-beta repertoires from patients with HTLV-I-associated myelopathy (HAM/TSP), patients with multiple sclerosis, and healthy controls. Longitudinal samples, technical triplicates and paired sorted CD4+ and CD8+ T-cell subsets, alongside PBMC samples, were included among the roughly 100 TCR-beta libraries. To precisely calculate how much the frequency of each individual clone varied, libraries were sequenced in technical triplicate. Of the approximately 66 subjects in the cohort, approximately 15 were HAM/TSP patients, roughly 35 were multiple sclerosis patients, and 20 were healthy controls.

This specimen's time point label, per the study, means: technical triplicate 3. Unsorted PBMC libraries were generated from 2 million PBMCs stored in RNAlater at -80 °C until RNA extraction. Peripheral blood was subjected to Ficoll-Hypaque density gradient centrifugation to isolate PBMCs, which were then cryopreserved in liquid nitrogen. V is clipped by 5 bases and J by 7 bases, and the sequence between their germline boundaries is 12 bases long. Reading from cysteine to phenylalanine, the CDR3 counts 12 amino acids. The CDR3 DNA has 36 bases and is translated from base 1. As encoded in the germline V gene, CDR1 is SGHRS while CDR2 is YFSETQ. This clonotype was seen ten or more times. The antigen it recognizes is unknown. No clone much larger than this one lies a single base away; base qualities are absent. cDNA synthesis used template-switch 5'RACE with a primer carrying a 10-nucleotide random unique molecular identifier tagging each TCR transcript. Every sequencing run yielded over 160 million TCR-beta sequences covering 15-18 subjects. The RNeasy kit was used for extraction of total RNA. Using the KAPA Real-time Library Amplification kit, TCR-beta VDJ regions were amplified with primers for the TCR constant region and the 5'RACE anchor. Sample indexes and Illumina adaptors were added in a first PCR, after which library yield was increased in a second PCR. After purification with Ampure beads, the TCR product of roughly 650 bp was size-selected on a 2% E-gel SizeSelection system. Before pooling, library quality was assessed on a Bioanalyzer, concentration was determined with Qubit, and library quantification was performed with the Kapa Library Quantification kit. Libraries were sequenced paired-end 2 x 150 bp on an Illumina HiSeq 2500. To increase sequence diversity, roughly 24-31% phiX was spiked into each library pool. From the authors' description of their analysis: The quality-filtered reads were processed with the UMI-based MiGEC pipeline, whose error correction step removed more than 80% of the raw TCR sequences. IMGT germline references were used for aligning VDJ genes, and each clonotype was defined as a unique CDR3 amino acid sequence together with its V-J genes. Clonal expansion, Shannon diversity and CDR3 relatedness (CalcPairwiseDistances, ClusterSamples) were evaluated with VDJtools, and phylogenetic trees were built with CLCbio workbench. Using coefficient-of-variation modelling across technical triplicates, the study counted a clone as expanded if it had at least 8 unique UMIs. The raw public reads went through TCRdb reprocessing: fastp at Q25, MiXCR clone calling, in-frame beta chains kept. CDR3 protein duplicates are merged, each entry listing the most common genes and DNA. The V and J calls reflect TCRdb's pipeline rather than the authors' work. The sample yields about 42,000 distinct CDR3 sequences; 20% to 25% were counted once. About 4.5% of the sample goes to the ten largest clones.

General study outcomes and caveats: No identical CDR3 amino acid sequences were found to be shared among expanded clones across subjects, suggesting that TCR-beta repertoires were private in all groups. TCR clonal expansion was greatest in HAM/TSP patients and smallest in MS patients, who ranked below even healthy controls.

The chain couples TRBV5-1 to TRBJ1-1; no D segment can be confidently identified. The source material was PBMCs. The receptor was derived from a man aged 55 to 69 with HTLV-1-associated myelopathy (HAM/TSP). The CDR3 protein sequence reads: CASSREGIEAFF. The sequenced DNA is TGCGCCAGCAGTCGGGAAGGAATTGAAGCTTTCTTT.